The 27 T cell receptor beta chains in this list originate from one sample, sequenced in a study of blood T cell repertoires in COVID-19. Profiling relied on immunoSEQ multiplex PCR, and the TCRdb table lists in-frame clones only, not all of them. The sample has around 300,000 clones, 70% to 90% seen once. Sequencing was done on a sample of peripheral blood. The receptor set was obtained from an older woman with acute or convalescent COVID-19.

The J gene is TRBJ1-4, the V gene TRBV5-1, with a possible D match to TRBD1 (5 bases). The CDR3 extends over 15 amino acids. Trimming stripped 4 bases from V and 1 base from J, with 11 bases between. Germline CDR1 and CDR2: SGHRS and YFSETQ. CDR3 nucleotides: TGCGCCAGCAGCCGTTCGGGACTAACTAATGAAAAACTGTTTTTT. Protein sequence: CASSRSGLTNEKLFF.

The J gene is TRBJ2-1, the V gene TRBV5-4; D not resolved. Between the trimmed V and J ends, which lost 0 bases and 6 bases, there was a span of 4 bases. CDR1 and CDR2 (germline): SGHNT, YYREEE (reference sequence). The CDR3 consists of 12 residues. The CDR3 region is CASSLGGNEQFF. CDR3 DNA: TGTGCCAGCAGCTTGGGCGGCAATGAGCAGTTCTTC. Full variable domain (rest looked up from reference TRBV5-4 and TRBJ2-1): ETGVTQSPTHLIKTRGQQVTLRCSSQSGHNTVSWYQQALGQGPQFIFQYYREEENGRGNFPPRFSGLQFPNYSSELNVNALELDDSALYLCASSLGGNEQFFGPGTRLTVL.

CDR3 in DNA: TGTGCCAGCAGCTTTCGACAGGGCCCTAATTCACCCCTCCACTTT. This translates into CASSFRQGPNSPLHF. The chain links TRBV5-4 to TRBJ1-6; 7 bases line up with TRBD1. Germline CDR1 SGHNT, CDR2 YYREEE (reference sequence). Trimming took 2 bases from V and 6 from J; bases not matched to a gene: 5. CDR3 length equals 15 residues.

The V and J genes are TRBV3-1 (or the pseudogene TRBV3-2) and TRBJ2-1, with 10 bases matching TRBD2. There are 16 residues in the CDR3. V lost 6 bases and J lost 5; bases outside the gene matches: 10. Per germline, CDR1 LGHDT and CDR2 YNNKEL (reference sequence). CDR3 amino acids: CASSHNLAGEDNEQFF. The CDR3 DNA reads TGTGCCAGCAGTCACAACCTAGCGGGGGAGGACAATGAGCAGTTCTTC.

This chain uses TRBV28 with TRBJ1-2; tentatively, D is TRBD1 (5 bases). The length of the CDR3 is 11 residues. The V and J ends lost 10 bases and 8 bases respectively, with 14 bases between them. CDR1 MDHEN and CDR2 SYDVKM come from the germline V gene. The CDR3 DNA follows: TGTGCCACCTTGGAGGGGTTCGGCTACACCTTC. It yields the protein CATLEGFGYTF.

This sequence joins TRBV18 and TRBJ2-5, with D unresolved. This CDR3 spans 12 amino acids. Per germline, CDR1 KGHSH and CDR2 LQKENI. V was clipped by 3 bases and J by 1 base, with 3 bases between them. The CDR3 bases are TGTGCCAGCTCACCCCTCCAAGAGACCCAGTACTTC. It codes for CASSPLQETQYF.

In DNA, the CDR3 is TGCGCCAGCAGCTTAGGCGCTAGCGGGGTCAATGAGCAGTTCTTC. Protein sequence: CASSLGASGVNEQFF. The gene calls are TRBV5-1 and TRBJ2-1; TRBD2 matches 9 bases. CDR1 is SGHRS and CDR2 is YFSETQ in the germline V gene. V trimming: 2 bases; J trimming: 6 bases; junction bases outside the gene matches: 6. There are 15 residues in the CDR3.

The V call is TRBV12-3 or TRBV12-4, the J call TRBJ1-1; 7 bases fit TRBD1. There are 13 residues in the CDR3. Trimming took 3 bases from V and 8 from J; bases not matched to a gene: 6. CDR3 amino acids: CASSFSPGQEAFF. In nucleotides, the CDR3 is TGTGCCAGCAGTTTTTCTCCGGGACAGGAAGCTTTCTTT.

The rearrangement links TRBV21-1 to TRBJ2-2; the table gives TRBD1 as D, unverified against the DNA. TRBV21-1 is noted as a pseudogene. This CDR3 has 14 residues. Here the CDR3 DNA reads TGTGCCAGCAGCTCCCCAGCGAACACCGGGGAGCTGTTTTTT. This sequence encodes CASSSPANTGELFF.

The genes are TRBV7-9 and TRBJ1-5; 10 positions match TRBD1. Trimming cost V 3 bases and J 5 bases; bases outside gene matches: 10. Per the germline V gene, CDR1 is SEHNR and CDR2 is FQNEAQ (reference sequence). There are 17 residues in the CDR3. This CDR3 reads CASSFHRDRGRHQPQHF. In nucleotides, the CDR3 is TGTGCCAGCAGCTTCCACCGGGACAGGGGACGGCATCAGCCCCAGCATTTT.

This chain joins TRBV5-4 and TRBJ1-2; D may be TRBD1 (5 bases). Germline CDR1 SGHNT, CDR2 YYREEE (reference sequence). The CDR3 has 13 residues. Trimming pared 4 bases from V and 1 base from J, leaving 8 bases between. The CDR3 DNA follows: TGTGCCAGCAGCCGCGACAGTAACTATGGCTACACCTTC. This gives the protein CASSRDSNYGYTF.

This clone was picked up one time. The V call is TRBV3-1 (or the pseudogene TRBV3-2), the J call TRBJ1-5; D call uncertain. Trimming left V 2 bases short and J 7 bases short, with 15 bases between. The CDR3 consists of 15 residues. Germline lookup yields CDR1 LGHDT and CDR2 YNNKEL (reference sequence). This CDR3 reads CASSQRGVAIQPQHF. DNA for the CDR3: TGTGCCAGCAGCCAACGGGGAGTTGCCATCCAGCCCCAGCATTTT.

This chain connects TRBV10-3 to TRBJ2-1, with a weak D call TRBD1 (6 bases). This CDR3 is built from 15 residues. V was clipped by 5 bases and J by 0 bases, with 11 bases between them. Germline CDR1 reads ENHRY; CDR2 reads SYGVKD. The CDR3 is CAISPGQSSYNEQFF. The CDR3 DNA is TGTGCCATCAGTCCGGGACAAAGCTCCTACAATGAGCAGTTCTTC.

This clone has just one count. The gene calls are TRBV30 and TRBJ2-5; the match to TRBD1 covers 8 bases. The length of the CDR3 is 13 residues. The V segment lost 0 bases and the J segment 7 bases; nucleotides outside the gene matches: 4. CDR1 and CDR2 from the germline V gene are GTSNPN and SVGIG (reference sequence). The CDR3 protein is CAWSVPGGLTQYF. The CDR3, as DNA: TGTGCCTGGAGTGTACCAGGGGGCCTGACCCAGTACTTC.

The sample holds a few counts of this clone. The genes are TRBV10-3 and TRBJ2-1; 14 bases align to TRBD2. The ends lost 6 bases at V and 6 bases at J; junction bases unmatched: 7. The CDR3 loop spans 16 amino acids. The germline CDR1 and CDR2 sequences are ENHRY and SYGVKD. The CDR3 spells CAIRGLAGGGGNEQFF. CDR3 in DNA: TGTGCCATCAGAGGACTAGCGGGGGGCGGGGGCAATGAGCAGTTCTTC.

DNA of the CDR3: TGTGCCAGCAGCCAAGCCGGGACTAGCGGGGCGGATGAGCAGTACTTC. Amino acid sequence: CASSQAGTSGADEQYF. The gene calls are TRBV3-1 (or the pseudogene TRBV3-2) and TRBJ2-7, with 13 bases identical to TRBD2. Trimming cost V 1 base and J 7 bases; bases outside gene matches: 7. The germline V gene has CDR1 LGHDT and CDR2 YNNKEL (reference sequence). The CDR3 loop spans 16 amino acids.

The J gene is TRBJ1-3, the V gene TRBV6-5; possible D gene TRBD1, 5 bases. This CDR3 contains 14 residues. The V end lost 6 bases, the J end lost 0 bases, and 9 bases lay between the germline ends. Germline V gene sequence: CDR1 MNHEY, CDR2 SVGAGI. The CDR3 nucleotides are TGTGCCAGCAGGGCAGGGTACTCTGGAAACACCATATATTTT. It specifies CASRAGYSGNTIYF.

This chain joins TRBV20-1 and TRBJ2-7; TRBD2 matches at 10 bases. This CDR3 has 14 residues. V lost 3 bases to trimming and J lost 5 bases; unmatched junction nucleotides: 7. Germline V gene sequence: CDR1 DFQATT, CDR2 SNEGSKA (reference sequence). The CDR3 DNA follows: TGCAGTGCTAGTGGTCCCCTAGCGGGGGACGAGCAGTACTTC. Translation gives CSASGPLAGDEQYF.

This clone has only one observation. The rearrangement joins TRBV11-2 to TRBJ1-1, with no clear D. Germline assignment: CDR1 SGHAT and CDR2 FQNNGV. The CDR3 totals 15 residues. Deletions cut 0 bases from V and 4 bases from J, with 12 bases between. For the CDR3, the DNA is TGTGCCAGCAGCTTAGAACACAGCAGTAGCACTGAAGCTTTCTTT. The encoded protein is CASSLEHSSSTEAFF.

This rearrangement joins TRBV5-8 to TRBJ2-4; a possible D gene is TRBD2 (6 bases). Trimming removed 4 bases from V and 0 bases from J, with 14 bases in between. The length of the CDR3 is 16 residues. CDR1 is SGHTS, CDR2 YDEGEE, per germline. CDR3 nucleotide sequence: TGTGCCAGCAGCCTGGGACTCGCCCTAGCCAAAAACATTCAGTACTTC. The encoded protein is CASSLGLALAKNIQYF.

As regards this clone: One end of the junction varies from germline; a read error may be responsible. The CDR3 DNA sequence: TGTGCCAGCAGCTTAGGCGGGGGGCCGAAGACCGGGGAGCTGTTTTTT. This sequence encodes CASSLGGGPKTGELFF. The gene calls are TRBV11-1 and TRBJ2-2, with 8 bases matching TRBD2. From germline, CDR1 is SGHAT and CDR2 FQDESV (reference sequence). The CDR3 totals 16 residues.

This clone appeared a single time. The chain has TRBV9 and TRBJ1-6; 7 nucleotides line up with TRBD1. CDR1 and CDR2 (germline): SGDLS, YYNGEE. The CDR3 runs to 15 residues. J lost 8 bases, V lost 4 bases, and 9 bases had no gene match. In DNA, the CDR3 is TGTGCCAGCAGCTTCCAGGGGGGCCGGGATTCACCCCTCCACTTT. It is translated as CASSFQGGRDSPLHF.

V usage is TRBV11-2 and J usage is TRBJ2-1, with TRBD2 as a possible D gene (6 bases). Trimming removed 1 base from V and 7 bases from J, with 11 bases in between. Per the germline V gene, CDR1 is SGHAT and CDR2 is FQNNGV. The CDR3 contains 14 residues. The DNA for the CDR3 is TGTGCCAGCAGCTTAGCTTTAGGAGGGAATGAGCAGTTCTTC. It is translated as CASSLALGGNEQFF. The entire variable domain, with the rest obtained from reference TRBV11-2 and TRBJ2-1, is as follows: EAGVAQSPRYKIIEKRQSVAFWCNPISGHATLYWYQQILGQGPKLLIQFQNNGVVDDSQLPKDRFSAERLKGVDSTLKIQPAKLEDSAVYLCASSLALGGNEQFFGPGTRLTVL.

The rearrangement uses TRBV11-3 and TRBJ2-3; 8 nucleotides match TRBD1. CDR1 is SGHNT, CDR2 YENEEA, per germline. The CDR3 spans 15 residues. Trimming cost V 1 base and J 2 bases; bases outside gene matches: 2. CDR3 sequence (DNA): TGTGCCAGCAGCTTAGGGACAGGGTACACAGATACGCAGTATTTT. This gives the protein CASSLGTGYTDTQYF.

The chain uses TRBV2 and TRBJ1-3; maybe TRBD1 (5 bases). Germline V lookup: CDR1 SNHLY, CDR2 FYNNEI. V dropped 6 bases and J dropped 4 bases, with 13 bases sitting between them. The length of the CDR3 is 14 residues. The CDR3 reads CASRTSGRGNTIYF. The CDR3 DNA follows: TGTGCCAGCAGAACCTCAGGGAGGGGAAACACCATATATTTT.

A few counts support this clone. This chain joins TRBV4-1 and TRBJ2-5; D may be TRBD1 (5 bases). Germline CDR1 MGHRA, CDR2 YSYEKL. The length of the CDR3 is 13 residues. V was trimmed by 3 bases and J by 13 bases, leaving 18 bases between them. The CDR3 sequence: CASSHLLNQGLYF. Here the CDR3 DNA reads TGCGCCAGCAGCCACCTACTAAACCAGGGTTTGTACTTC.

The chain uses TRBV3-1 (or the pseudogene TRBV3-2) and TRBJ2-3, with 13 bases that match TRBD2. In germline, CDR1 is LGHDT, CDR2 YNNKEL (reference sequence). The CDR3 covers 14 residues. Trimming cost V 4 bases and J 6 bases; bases outside gene matches: 1. The CDR3 nucleotides read TGTGCCAGCAGCCTGGGACTAGCGGGGGATACGCAGTATTTT. Encoded protein: CASSLGLAGDTQYF.